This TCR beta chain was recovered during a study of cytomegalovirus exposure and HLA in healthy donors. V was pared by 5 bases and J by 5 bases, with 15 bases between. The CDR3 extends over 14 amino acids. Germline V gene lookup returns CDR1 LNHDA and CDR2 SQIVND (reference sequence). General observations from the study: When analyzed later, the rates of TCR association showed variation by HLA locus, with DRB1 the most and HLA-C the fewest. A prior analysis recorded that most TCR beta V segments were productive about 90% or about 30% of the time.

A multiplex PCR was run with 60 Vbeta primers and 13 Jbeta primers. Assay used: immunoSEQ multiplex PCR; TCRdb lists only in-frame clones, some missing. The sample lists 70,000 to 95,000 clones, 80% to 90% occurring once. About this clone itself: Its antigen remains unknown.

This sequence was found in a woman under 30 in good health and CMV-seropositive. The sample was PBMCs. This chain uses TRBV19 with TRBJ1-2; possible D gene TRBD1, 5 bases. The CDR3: CASSPGLTGYGYTF. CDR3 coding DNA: TGTGCCAGTAGTCCGGGACTGACTGGGTATGGCTACACCTTC.